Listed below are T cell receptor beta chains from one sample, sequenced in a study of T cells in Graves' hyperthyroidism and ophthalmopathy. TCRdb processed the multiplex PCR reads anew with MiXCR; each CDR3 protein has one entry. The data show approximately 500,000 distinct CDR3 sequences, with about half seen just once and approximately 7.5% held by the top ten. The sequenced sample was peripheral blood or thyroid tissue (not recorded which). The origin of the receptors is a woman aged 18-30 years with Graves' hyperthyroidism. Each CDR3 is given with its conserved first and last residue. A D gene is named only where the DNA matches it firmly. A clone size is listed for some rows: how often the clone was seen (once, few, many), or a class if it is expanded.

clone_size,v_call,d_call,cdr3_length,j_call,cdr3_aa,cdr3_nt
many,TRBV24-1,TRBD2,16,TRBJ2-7,CATSDGKTSGRGEQYF,TGTGCCACCAGTGATGGGAAGACTAGCGGGAGGGGCGAGCAGTACTTC
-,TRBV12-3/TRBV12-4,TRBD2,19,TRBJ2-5,CASSLPAWLAGGNQETQYF,TGTGCCAGCAGTTTACCGGCCTGGTTGGCGGGAGGAAACCAAGAGACCCAGTACTTC
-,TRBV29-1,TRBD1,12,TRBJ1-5,CSAWDRGEPQHF,TGCAGCGCCTGGGACAGGGGGGAGCCCCAGCATTTT
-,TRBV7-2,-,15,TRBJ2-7,CASSFQGSWLYEQYF,TGTGCCAGCAGCTTCCAAGGGAGTTGGTTATACGAGCAGTACTTC
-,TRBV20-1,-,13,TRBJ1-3,CSVSYREGNSIYF,TGCAGTGTTTCGTACAGGGAAGGAAACTCCATATATTTT
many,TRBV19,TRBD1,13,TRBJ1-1,CASRQGRHTEAFF,TGTGCCAGCAGACAGGGACGGCACACTGAAGCTTTCTTT
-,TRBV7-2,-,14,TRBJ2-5,CASSLVAAQETQYF,TGTGCCAGCAGCTTGGTAGCGGCACAAGAGACCCAGTACTTC
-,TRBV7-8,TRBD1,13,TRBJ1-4,CASRPTGTAKLFF,TGTGCCAGCAGACCCACAGGGACAGCTAAACTGTTTTTT
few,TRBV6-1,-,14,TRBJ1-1,CASSGFQAHTEAFF,TGTGCCAGCAGTGGATTCCAGGCACACACTGAAGCTTTCTTT
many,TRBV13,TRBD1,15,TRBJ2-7,CASSLLGQGYNEQYF,TGTGCCAGCAGCCTGCTGGGACAGGGGTACAACGAGCAGTACTTC
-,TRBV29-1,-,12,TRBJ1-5,CSARQRHQPQHF,TGCAGCGCTAGACAACGGCATCAGCCCCAGCATTTT
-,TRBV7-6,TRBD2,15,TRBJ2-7,CASSFLSGTSGEQYF,TGTGCCAGCAGTTTTCTCTCCGGGACTAGCGGTGAGCAGTACTTC
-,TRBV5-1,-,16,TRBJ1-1,CASSLEGMGARAEAFF,TGCGCCAGCAGCTTGGAAGGTATGGGAGCACGGGCTGAAGCTTTCTTT
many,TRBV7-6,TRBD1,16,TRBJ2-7,CASSLLGPGGFDEQYF,TGTGCCAGCAGCTTATTGGGCCCAGGGGGCTTCGACGAGCAGTACTTC
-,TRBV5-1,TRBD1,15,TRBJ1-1,CASSGTDRGGTEAFF,TGCGCCAGCAGCGGAACGGACAGGGGGGGAACTGAAGCTTTCTTT
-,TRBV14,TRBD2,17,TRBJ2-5,CASSQTFGLAGVETQYF,TGTGCCAGCAGCCAGACGTTTGGGCTAGCGGGAGTAGAGACCCAGTACTTC
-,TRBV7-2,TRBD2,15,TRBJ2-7,CASSLVLGRIKEQYF,TGTGCCAGCAGCTTGGTTCTCGGGAGGATCAAAGAGCAGTACTTC
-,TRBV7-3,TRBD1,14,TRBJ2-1,CASSLGNRGDEQFF,TGTGCCAGCAGCTTAGGCAACAGGGGCGATGAGCAGTTCTTC
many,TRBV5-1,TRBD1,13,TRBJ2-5,CASSLGTAETQYF,TGCGCCAGCAGCTTAGGGACAGCGGAGACCCAGTACTTC
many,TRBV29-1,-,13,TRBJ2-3,CSVHGSRTDTQYF,TGCAGCGTTCACGGGAGTCGTACAGATACGCAGTATTTT
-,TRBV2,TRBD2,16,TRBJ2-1,CASSGPLAGVSIEQFF,TGTGCCAGCAGTGGGCCCCTAGCGGGAGTTAGCATTGAGCAGTTCTTC
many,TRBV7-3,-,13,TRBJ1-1,CASGRSLNTEAFF,TGTGCCAGCGGGAGATCCCTGAACACTGAAGCTTTCTTT
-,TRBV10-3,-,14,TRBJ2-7,CAISVGGISDEQYF,TGTGCCATCAGTGTGGGCGGGATAAGCGACGAGCAGTACTTC
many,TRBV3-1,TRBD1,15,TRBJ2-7,CASSDRTGLPYEQYF,TGTGCCAGCAGCGACAGGACAGGGCTGCCCTACGAGCAGTACTTC
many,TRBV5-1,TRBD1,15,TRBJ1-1,CASSLTGGENTEAFF,TGCGCCAGCAGCTTGACAGGGGGAGAGAACACTGAAGCTTTCTTT
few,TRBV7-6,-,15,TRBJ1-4,CASSLGLTTNEKLFF,TGTGCCAGCAGCTTAGGGCTGACAACTAATGAAAAACTGTTTTTT
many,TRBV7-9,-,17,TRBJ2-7,CASSAIGGNRVPYEQYF,TGTGCCAGCAGCGCAATTGGTGGGAACAGGGTTCCCTACGAGCAGTACTTC
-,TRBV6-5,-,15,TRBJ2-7,CASSYSRGFSYEQYF,TGTGCCAGCAGTTACTCGAGAGGATTCTCCTACGAGCAGTACTTC